The 28 T cell receptor beta chains below all came from one sample that was sequenced in a study of cytomegalovirus exposure and HLA in healthy donors. In the PCR, 60 Vbeta and 13 Jbeta primers were used. Assay used: immunoSEQ multiplex PCR; TCRdb lists only in-frame clones, some missing. The sample comprises 150,000 or so clones, over 65% of which are singletons, and more than 10% rests with the top ten. Specimen: PBMCs. The receptor set was obtained from a man in his forties or fifties in good health and CMV-seropositive.

This clone came up once. The rearrangement joins TRBV12-5 to TRBJ2-1, with TRBD1 as a possible D gene (5 bases). V shed 1 base and J shed 9 bases, with 13 bases lying between them. The CDR3 runs 14 residues. Germline CDR1 LGHNT, CDR2 FRNRAP. As DNA, the CDR3 is TGTGCTAGTGGTTTGGAACTGAGCAGGGTTGAGCAGTTCTTC. This gives the protein CASGLELSRVEQFF.

The V call is TRBV6-1, the J call TRBJ1-5; perhaps TRBD1 as D (6 bases). Per the germline V gene, CDR1 is MNHNS and CDR2 is SASEGT. V dropped 1 base and J dropped 2 bases, with 15 bases sitting between them. The CDR3 runs 17 residues. The CDR3 sequence: CASSEDPGAGGNQPQHF. CDR3 coding DNA: TGTGCCAGCAGTGAAGATCCGGGGGCGGGAGGCAATCAGCCCCAGCATTTT.

The chain carries TRBV27 and TRBJ2-7; perhaps TRBD1 as D (5 bases). Germline CDR1 reads MNHEY; CDR2 reads SMNVEV (reference sequence). The CDR3 has 16 residues. Trimming took off 3 bases at V and 3 bases at J, with 18 bases between the two ends. The CDR3 nucleotides are TGTGCCAGCAGTTTCTTCCAACCCGGTCAGGGCTACGAGCAGTACTTC. It yields the protein CASSFFQPGQGYEQYF.

The J gene is TRBJ2-3, the V gene TRBV5-6, with 9 bases aligning to TRBD2. Germline V gives CDR1 SGHDT, CDR2 YYEEEE. The CDR3 runs to 19 residues. With V trimmed by 3 bases and J by 2 bases, 16 bases remained unmatched. The CDR3 DNA follows: TGTGCCAGCAGCTCTGGCGGACTAGCGTGGGGGGTACACACAGATACGCAGTATTTT. Its protein product is CASSSGGLAWGVHTDTQYF.

J is TRBJ2-5 and V is TRBV5-5, with a possible D match to TRBD2 (6 bases). V lost 0 bases and J 5 bases, leaving 11 bases between the germline ends. The CDR3 is made up of 14 amino acids. Germline values: CDR1 SGHKS, CDR2 YYEKEE (reference sequence). CDR3 bases: TGTGCCAGCAGCTTGGCGGGAGCTGGCGAGACCCAGTACTTC. It specifies CASSLAGAGETQYF.

About this clone: One junction end disagrees with the germline gene, perhaps due to a read error. V is TRBV5-6 and J is TRBJ1-3, with D unclear. CDR3 length: 15 residues. Germline V gene lookup returns CDR1 SGHDT and CDR2 YYEEEE. The CDR3 DNA reads as TGTGCCAGCAGCCACTTCGACAACTCTGGAAGCACCATATATTTT. This sequence encodes CASSHFDNSGSTIYF.

The genes are TRBV6-5 and TRBJ2-7; 8 bases are a match to TRBD1. CDR1 MNHEY and CDR2 SVGAGI come from the germline V gene. The CDR3 totals 12 residues. Germline trimming cut 6 bases from V and 6 bases from J; bases unmatched to any gene: 4. The CDR3 coding sequence is TGTGCCAGCAGGGACAGGGCCTTCGAGCAGTACTTC. It encodes CASRDRAFEQYF.

V is TRBV5-1 and J is TRBJ2-5; D is unresolved. Germline V gives CDR1 SGHRS, CDR2 YFSETQ. V was shortened by 7 bases and J by 2 bases, with 18 bases between the two germline ends. The CDR3 is 15 amino acids. In DNA, the CDR3 is TGCGCCAGCGGCAGACAACCAGGTGGGCAAGAGACCCAGTACTTC. This sequence encodes CASGRQPGGQETQYF.

The rearrangement uses TRBV4-2 and TRBJ2-3; the D gene is possibly TRBD2 (5 bases). V gave up 2 bases and J gave up 5 bases, with 20 bases separating them. The germline CDR1 and CDR2 sequences are LGHNA and YNFKEQ. The CDR3 length is 17 residues. CDR3 loop: CASSQTFLPAGEDTQYF. CDR3 nucleotides: TGTGCCAGCAGCCAAACCTTCTTACCGGCGGGCGAAGATACGCAGTATTTT.

The chain recombines TRBV11-2 with TRBJ2-3; 14 bases fit TRBD2. This CDR3 is built from 18 residues. CDR1 SGHAT and CDR2 FQNNGV come from the germline V gene. The V gene end was trimmed by 1 base and the J gene end by 2 bases; junction bases not matched to a gene: 5. The CDR3 bases are TGTGCCAGCAGCTTAGCCCAGACTAGCGGGAGGGTCACAGATACGCAGTATTTT. It codes for CASSLAQTSGRVTDTQYF.

With regard to this clone: The junction does not match germline at one end; this may be a read error. The J gene is TRBJ2-1, the V gene TRBV5-4, with D tentatively TRBD1 (5 bases). The CDR3 consists of 14 residues. The germline V gene encodes CDR1 SGHNT and CDR2 YYREEE (reference sequence). CDR3 region: CASSQSGPHNEQFF. The DNA of the CDR3 is TGCGCCAGCAGCCAATCAGGGCCTCACAATGAGCAGTTCTTC.

This clone has a handful of counts. V gene TRBV5-4 combines with J gene TRBJ2-7, with a tentative D call TRBD2 (6 bases). Germline V gene data show CDR1 as SGHNT and CDR2 as YYREEE (reference sequence). Trimming pared 0 bases from V and 5 bases from J, leaving 15 bases between. The CDR3 is made up of 15 amino acids. CDR3 loop: CASSLGWRGTDEQYF. In DNA, the CDR3 is TGTGCCAGCAGCTTGGGATGGCGGGGAACGGACGAGCAGTACTTC.

The rearrangement links TRBV4-2 to TRBJ2-7, with TRBD2 matching over 7 bases. Trimming cost V 0 bases and J 0 bases; bases outside gene matches: 5. The CDR3 extends over 16 amino acids. Germline assignment: CDR1 LGHNA and CDR2 YNFKEQ. Here the CDR3 reads CASSQDDGGSSYEQYF. The CDR3 DNA follows: TGTGCCAGCAGCCAAGATGACGGGGGGTCCTCCTACGAGCAGTACTTC.

A few counts support this clone. This chain links TRBV10-3 with TRBJ2-7, with 8 bases lining up with TRBD1. Germline CDR1 ENHRY, CDR2 SYGVKD. Trimming at V came to 10 bases and at J to 5 bases, leaving 10 bases not matched to a gene. CDR3 length: 13 amino acids. For the CDR3, the DNA is TGTGCCAGCCAGGGACAGGTGGAAAACGAGCAGTACTTC. Its translation: CASQGQVENEQYF.

Only a few counts were recorded for this clone. The J gene is TRBJ2-5, the V gene TRBV7-9; tentative D call: TRBD2 (5 bases). V was trimmed by 1 base and J by 5 bases, leaving 11 bases between them. Per germline, CDR1 SEHNR and CDR2 FQNEAQ (reference sequence). CDR3 length: 14 residues. The CDR3 region has the DNA TGTGCCAGCAGCTTAGTTGGCGGGCGGGAGACCCAGTACTTC. Its protein is CASSLVGGRETQYF.

V and J are TRBV28 and TRBJ2-5; D may be TRBD1 (5 bases). The germline gives CDR1 MDHEN, CDR2 SYDVKM. CDR3 size: 14 residues. The V end was cut by 7 bases, the J end by 5 bases, with 17 bases between. The CDR3 protein is CASKGLYTIETQYF. The CDR3 DNA is TGTGCCAGCAAGGGGCTTTACACAATTGAGACCCAGTACTTC. Using reference TRBV28 and TRBJ2-5 for the parts outside the CDR3, the full variable domain is DVKVTQSSRYLVKRTGEKVFLECVQDMDHENMFWYRQDPGLGLRLIYFSYDVKMKEKGDIPEGYSVSREKKERFSLILESASTNQTSMYLCASKGLYTIETQYFGPGTRLLVL.

The chain employs TRBV7-9 and TRBJ2-3; D is unclear. Germline-derived CDR1 and CDR2 are SEHNR and FQNEAQ (reference sequence). The CDR3 sequence is 15 residues long. V lost 5 bases and J lost 4, with 16 bases in between. Here the CDR3 DNA reads TGTGCCAGCAGCCAGGCCCCAGGTATAGCAGATACGCAGTATTTT. This codes for CASSQAPGIADTQYF.

This sequence joins TRBV4-1 and TRBJ1-5; 7 bases are shared with TRBD1. This CDR3 has 17 amino acids. Germline lookup yields CDR1 MGHRA and CDR2 YSYEKL. Losses at the gene ends were 0 bases for V and 3 bases for J; bases not matched to a gene: 8. In nucleotides, the CDR3 is TGCGCCAGCAGCCAAGATAGTGGACAGGCTTACAATCAGCCCCAGCATTTT. It codes for CASSQDSGQAYNQPQHF.

This clone was observed a handful of times. The chain uses TRBV27 and TRBJ1-1; no definite D call. Germline V gives CDR1 MNHEY, CDR2 SMNVEV (reference sequence). V lost 0 bases, J lost 0 bases, and 11 bases lay in between. The CDR3 spans 16 residues. CDR3 loop: CASSLSGSLMNTEAFF. The CDR3 coding sequence is TGTGCCAGCAGTTTATCAGGGAGTCTCATGAACACTGAAGCTTTCTTT.

V is TRBV5-1 and J is TRBJ2-7; TRBD1 aligns across 9 bases. Per the germline V gene, CDR1 is SGHRS and CDR2 is YFSETQ. The V segment lost 4 bases and the J segment 6 bases; nucleotides outside the gene matches: 8. This CDR3 has 14 residues. For the CDR3, the DNA is TGCGCCAGCAGCATCCCTTTACAGGGGGCCGAGCAGTACTTC. Translating gives CASSIPLQGAEQYF. The entire variable domain, with the rest obtained from reference TRBV5-1 and TRBJ2-7, is as follows: KAGVTQTPRYLIKTRGQQVTLSCSPISGHRSVSWYQQTPGQGLQFLFEYFSETQRNKGNFPGRFSGRQFSNSRSEMNVSTLELGDSALYLCASSIPLQGAEQYFGPGTRLTVT.

The chain is built from TRBV7-8 and TRBJ2-4, with 8 nucleotides matching TRBD1. Germline CDR1 and CDR2: SGHVS and FQNEAQ. CDR3 length: 13 residues. V lost 4 bases and J lost 7; bases outside the gene matches: 3. CDR3 in amino acids: CASSSGQANIQYF. CDR3 bases: TGTGCCAGCAGCTCGGGACAGGCCAACATTCAGTACTTC. The complete variable domain, with remaining parts taken from reference TRBV7-8 and TRBJ2-4, reads GAGVSQSPRYKVAKRGQDVALRCDPISGHVSLFWYQQALGQGPEFLTYFQNEAQLDKSGLPSDRFFAERPEGSVSTLKIQRTQQEDSAVYLCASSSGQANIQYFGAGTRLSVL.

This rearrangement joins TRBV2 to TRBJ2-1, with 8 bases matching TRBD1. CDR1 is SNHLY, CDR2 FYNNEI, per germline. This CDR3 has 13 residues. The V segment lost 6 bases and the J segment 6 bases; nucleotides outside the gene matches: 4. The CDR3 spells CASRDRVSNEQFF. The CDR3 DNA reads TGTGCCAGCAGGGACAGGGTAAGCAATGAGCAGTTCTTC.

This clone was counted a few times. CDR3 loop: CASSLGGDTEAFF. The CDR3 coding sequence is TGTGCCAGCAGCTTAGGGGGGGACACTGAAGCTTTCTTT. The chain joins TRBV11-1 to TRBJ1-1; tentative D call: TRBD1 (5 bases). V was clipped by 1 base and J by 3 bases, with 6 bases between them. Germline-derived CDR1 and CDR2 are SGHAT and FQDESV (reference sequence). The CDR3 has 13 amino acids.

The J gene is TRBJ2-7, the V gene TRBV11-2; D ambiguous. Per the germline V gene, CDR1 is SGHAT and CDR2 is FQNNGV. V dropped 6 bases and J dropped 7 bases, with 13 bases sitting between them. The CDR3 is 12 residues long. The CDR3 loop reads CASSDNPAEQYF. The CDR3 DNA is TGTGCCAGCAGTGATAATCCAGCGGAGCAGTACTTC.

The V and J genes are TRBV7-2 and TRBJ1-5, with TRBD1 identical over 11 bases. V was pared by 6 bases and J by 6 bases, with 4 bases of the junction left unmatched. Germline V gene lookup returns CDR1 SGHTA and CDR2 FQGNSA. The CDR3 runs to 14 residues. The CDR3 reads CASSGQGAGQPQHF. CDR3 DNA sequence: TGTGCCAGCAGTGGACAGGGGGCGGGTCAGCCCCAGCATTTT.

This clone was seen more than once but under ten times. This chain joins TRBV5-1 and TRBJ2-1; TRBD2 agrees at 12 bases. The CDR3 is made up of 18 amino acids. The germline V gene encodes CDR1 SGHRS and CDR2 YFSETQ. With V trimmed by 1 base and J by 2 bases, 7 bases remained unmatched. The CDR3 DNA is TGCGCCAGCAGCTTGAAAACTAGCGGGAGGCTCACCTACAATGAGCAGTTCTTC. Translated: CASSLKTSGRLTYNEQFF.

The V call is TRBV4-3, the J call TRBJ1-2, with D possibly being TRBD1 (6 bases). Looked up from germline, CDR1 is LGHNA and CDR2 is YSLEER. The V and J ends lost 0 bases and 7 bases respectively, with 15 bases between them. The CDR3 is 15 amino acids. The CDR3 coding sequence is TGCGCCAGCAGCCAAGAACAGGGTGGAGTTGGTGGCTACACCTTC. Amino acid sequence: CASSQEQGGVGGYTF.

This chain links TRBV6-1 with TRBJ2-2, with D possibly matching TRBD2 (6 bases). CDR1 MNHNS and CDR2 SASEGT come from the germline V gene. The V and J ends lost 3 bases and 0 bases respectively, with 11 bases between them. The CDR3 loop spans 16 amino acids. This CDR3 reads CASSDWLAANTGELFF. In nucleotides, the CDR3 is TGTGCCAGCAGTGACTGGTTAGCGGCGAACACCGGGGAGCTGTTTTTT.